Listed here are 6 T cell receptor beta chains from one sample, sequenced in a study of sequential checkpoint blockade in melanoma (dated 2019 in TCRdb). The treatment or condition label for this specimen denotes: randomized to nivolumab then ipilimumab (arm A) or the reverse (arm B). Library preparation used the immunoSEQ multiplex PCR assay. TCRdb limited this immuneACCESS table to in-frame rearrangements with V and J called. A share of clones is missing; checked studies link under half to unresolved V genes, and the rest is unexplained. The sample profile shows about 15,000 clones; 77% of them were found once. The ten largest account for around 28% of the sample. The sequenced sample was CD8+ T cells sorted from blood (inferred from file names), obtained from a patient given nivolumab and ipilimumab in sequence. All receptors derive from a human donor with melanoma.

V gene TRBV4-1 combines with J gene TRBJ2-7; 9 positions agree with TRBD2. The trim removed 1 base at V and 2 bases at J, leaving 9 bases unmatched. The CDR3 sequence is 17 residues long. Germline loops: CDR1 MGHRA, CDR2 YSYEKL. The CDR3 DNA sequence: TGCGCCAGCAGCCAAGCCGGCTTAATAGCGGGGGCCTACGAGCAGTACTTC. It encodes CASSQAGLIAGAYEQYF.

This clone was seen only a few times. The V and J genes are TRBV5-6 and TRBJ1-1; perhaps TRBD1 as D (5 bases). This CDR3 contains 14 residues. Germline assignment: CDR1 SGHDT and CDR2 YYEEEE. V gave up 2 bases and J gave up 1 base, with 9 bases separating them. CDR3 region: CASSFLGQNTEAFF. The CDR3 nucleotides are TGTGCCAGCAGCTTTTTAGGACAGAACACTGAAGCTTTCTTT.

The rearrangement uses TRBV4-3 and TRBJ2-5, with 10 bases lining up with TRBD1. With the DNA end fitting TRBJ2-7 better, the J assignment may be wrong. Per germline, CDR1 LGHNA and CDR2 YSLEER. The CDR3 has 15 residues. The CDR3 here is CASSLGTGESYEQYF. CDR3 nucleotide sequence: TGCGCCAGCAGCCTTGGGACAGGGGAATCCTACGAGCAGTACTTC.

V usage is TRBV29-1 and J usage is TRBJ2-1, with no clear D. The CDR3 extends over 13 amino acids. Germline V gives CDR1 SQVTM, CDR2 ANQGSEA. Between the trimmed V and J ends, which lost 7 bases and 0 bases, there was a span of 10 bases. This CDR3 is CSAIRSSYNEQFF. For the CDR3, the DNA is TGCAGCGCAATACGGAGCTCCTACAATGAGCAGTTCTTC.

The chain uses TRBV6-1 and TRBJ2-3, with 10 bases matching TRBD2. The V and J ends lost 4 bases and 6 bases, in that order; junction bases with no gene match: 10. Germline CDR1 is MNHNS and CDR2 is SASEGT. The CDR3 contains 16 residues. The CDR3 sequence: CASSGTQRGGSDTQYF. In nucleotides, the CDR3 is TGTGCCAGCAGTGGGACGCAGCGGGGGGGATCCGATACGCAGTATTTT.

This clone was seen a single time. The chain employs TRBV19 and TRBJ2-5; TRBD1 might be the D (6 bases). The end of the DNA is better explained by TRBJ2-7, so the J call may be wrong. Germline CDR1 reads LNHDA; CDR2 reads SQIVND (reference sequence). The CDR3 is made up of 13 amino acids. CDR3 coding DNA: TGTGCCAGTAGTCTCCGACAGGCCTACGAGCAGTACTTC. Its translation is CASSLRQAYEQYF.